The entry below gives a single T cell receptor beta chain sequence along with its context. Its antigen is still unknown. TCRdb's copy holds only in-frame clones and misses some; the assay was immunoSEQ multiplex PCR. The data contain some 33,000 clones, around 94% of them seen just once; the ten biggest clones take up 20% to 30%. The CDR3 is 12 residues long. Per germline, CDR1 SNHLY and CDR2 FYNNEI. V shed 3 bases and J shed 9 bases, with 9 bases lying between them. These data originate in a study of T cell clones after liver transplantation. The overall study: Samples came from ITN030ST, which attempted immunosuppression withdrawal within 2 years of liver transplantation. TCRbeta sequencing after a pre-transplant mixed lymphocyte reaction identified graft-donor-reactive clones, later tracked in post-transplant blood.

General observations from the study: Rather than being deleted, graft donor-reactive T cells may have moved into the graft.

This sequence originates from a human patient who received a liver transplant. The T cells may partly be graft donor cells. Sequenced material: CD8+ T cells from blood, taken 12 months after liver transplant. The chain recombines TRBV2 with TRBJ2-1; TRBD1 might be the D (6 bases). CDR3 residues: CASSEETGEQFF. The CDR3 DNA follows: TGTGCCAGCAGTGAGGAGACAGGTGAGCAGTTCTTC.